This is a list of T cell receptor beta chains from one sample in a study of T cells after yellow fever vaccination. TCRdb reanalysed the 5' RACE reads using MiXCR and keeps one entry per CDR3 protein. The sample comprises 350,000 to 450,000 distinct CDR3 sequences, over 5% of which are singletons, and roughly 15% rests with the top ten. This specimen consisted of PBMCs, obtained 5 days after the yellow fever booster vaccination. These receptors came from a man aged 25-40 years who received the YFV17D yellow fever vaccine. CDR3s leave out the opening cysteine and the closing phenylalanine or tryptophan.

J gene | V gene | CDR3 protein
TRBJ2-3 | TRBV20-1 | SAPRTSADTQY
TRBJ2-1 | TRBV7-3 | ASSAPGGGYNEQF
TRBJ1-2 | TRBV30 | AWSRGAYNGYT
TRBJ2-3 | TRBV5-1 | ASSRQGTQY
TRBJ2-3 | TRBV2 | AGLTSGSTDTQY
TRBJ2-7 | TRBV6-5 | ASSYPEGGPYEQY
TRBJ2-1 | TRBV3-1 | ASTQYSYNEQF
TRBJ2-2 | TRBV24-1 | ATSEYETGELF
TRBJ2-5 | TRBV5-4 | ASSLGSDQETQY
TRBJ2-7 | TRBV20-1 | SAQDRGDYEQY
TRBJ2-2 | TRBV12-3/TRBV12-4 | ASSLVTTGELF
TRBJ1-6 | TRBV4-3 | ASSQDWVYNSPLH
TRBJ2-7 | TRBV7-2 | ASSPPPGGDYEQY
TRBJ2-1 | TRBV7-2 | ASVRGSSYNEQF
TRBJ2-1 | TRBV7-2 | ASSPWTDYNEQF
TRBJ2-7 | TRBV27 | ASSFISKGRNEQY
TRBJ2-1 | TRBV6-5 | ASSYSSGEYNEQF
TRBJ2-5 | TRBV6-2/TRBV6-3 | ASSSMDFRDQETQY
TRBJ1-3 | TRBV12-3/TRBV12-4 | ASSFISGNTIY
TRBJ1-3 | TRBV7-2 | ASSGGGSGNTIY
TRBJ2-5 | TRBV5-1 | ASSLASETQY
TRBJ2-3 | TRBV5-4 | ASRSGTSVTDTQY
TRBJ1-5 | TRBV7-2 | ASSLGQAGNQPQH
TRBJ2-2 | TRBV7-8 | ASSHRPQNTGELF
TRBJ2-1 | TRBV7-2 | ASSHGTSWAEQF
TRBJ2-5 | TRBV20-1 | SGLAGEGETQY
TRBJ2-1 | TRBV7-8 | ASSPEQGGFSGKEQF
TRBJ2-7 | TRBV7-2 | ASSSEAGGTYEQY
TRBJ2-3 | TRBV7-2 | ASSQKRGTMNTDTQY
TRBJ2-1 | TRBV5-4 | AGTDLTSGSYNEQF
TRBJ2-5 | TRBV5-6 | ASSLRNGETQY
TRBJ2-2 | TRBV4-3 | ASSRLVSGELF
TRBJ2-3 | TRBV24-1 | ATSDPARGMQY
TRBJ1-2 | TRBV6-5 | ASSYSFRDYRVRGYT
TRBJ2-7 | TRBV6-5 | ASSNRDSAYEQY
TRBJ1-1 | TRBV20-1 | SAREMGQGGRPF
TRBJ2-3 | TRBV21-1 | ASSFRGLAGPDTQY
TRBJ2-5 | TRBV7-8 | ASSTRTLGAETQY
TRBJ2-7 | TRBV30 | AWSGRGAYEQY
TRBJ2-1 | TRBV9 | ASSQTLNSYNEQF
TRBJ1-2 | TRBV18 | ASSPNSGDLGYDGYT
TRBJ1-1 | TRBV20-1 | SGTGVGVEAF
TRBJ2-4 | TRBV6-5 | ASSYSGLPVAKNIQY
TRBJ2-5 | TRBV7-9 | ASSYPSGSGETQY
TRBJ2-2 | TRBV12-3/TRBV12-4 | ASSQQRNTGELF
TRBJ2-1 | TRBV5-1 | ASSLDTSGRAVF
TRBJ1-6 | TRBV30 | AWSVDRGYSPLH
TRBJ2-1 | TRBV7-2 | ASSIIWGQTYNEQF
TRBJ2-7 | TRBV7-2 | ASSRDRYEQY
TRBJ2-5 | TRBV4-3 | ASSPMGSGETQY
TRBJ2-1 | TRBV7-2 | ASGGGQGSNEQF
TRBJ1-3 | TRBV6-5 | ASSYSNRGNTIY
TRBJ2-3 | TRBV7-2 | ASGRENGDTQY
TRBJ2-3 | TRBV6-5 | ASSYSSPAGAGTDTQY
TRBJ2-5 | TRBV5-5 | ASSLGGPGGETQY
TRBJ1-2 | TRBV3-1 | ASSQDGRGRDGYT
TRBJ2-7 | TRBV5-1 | ASSLWSSGGSSYEQY
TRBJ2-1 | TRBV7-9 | ASTKSGRAYNEQF
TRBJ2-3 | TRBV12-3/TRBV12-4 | ASSLSSRTDTQY
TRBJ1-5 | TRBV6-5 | ASGQGIQPQH